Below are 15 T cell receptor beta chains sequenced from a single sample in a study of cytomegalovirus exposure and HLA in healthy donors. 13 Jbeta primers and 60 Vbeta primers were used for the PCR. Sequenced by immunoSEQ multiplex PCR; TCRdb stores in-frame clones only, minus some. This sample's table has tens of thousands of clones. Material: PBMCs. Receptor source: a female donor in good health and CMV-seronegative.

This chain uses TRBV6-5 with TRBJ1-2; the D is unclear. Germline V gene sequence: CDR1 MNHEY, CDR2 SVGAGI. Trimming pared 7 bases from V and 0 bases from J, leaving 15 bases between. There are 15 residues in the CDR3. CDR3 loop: CASKTPAGTNYGYTF. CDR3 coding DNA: TGTGCCAGCAAAACCCCTGCGGGCACTAACTATGGCTACACCTTC.

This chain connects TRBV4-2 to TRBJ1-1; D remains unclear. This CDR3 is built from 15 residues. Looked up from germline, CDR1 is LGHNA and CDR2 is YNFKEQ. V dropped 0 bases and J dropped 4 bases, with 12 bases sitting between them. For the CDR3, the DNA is TGTGCCAGCAGCCAAGATAACCCCGGGATCACTGAAGCTTTCTTT. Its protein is CASSQDNPGITEAFF.

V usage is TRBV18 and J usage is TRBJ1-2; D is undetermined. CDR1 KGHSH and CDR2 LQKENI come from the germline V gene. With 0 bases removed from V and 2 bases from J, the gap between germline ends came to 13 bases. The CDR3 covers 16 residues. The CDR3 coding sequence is TGTGCCAGCTCACCACCGGCAGAACTATTAAACTATGGCTACACCTTC. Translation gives CASSPPAELLNYGYTF.

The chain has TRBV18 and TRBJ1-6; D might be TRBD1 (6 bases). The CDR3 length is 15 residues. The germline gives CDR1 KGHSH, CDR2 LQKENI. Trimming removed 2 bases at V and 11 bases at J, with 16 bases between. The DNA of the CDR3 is TGTGCCAGCTCACCAGCCTTACAGGGTGGGGCACCCCTCCACTTT. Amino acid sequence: CASSPALQGGAPLHF.

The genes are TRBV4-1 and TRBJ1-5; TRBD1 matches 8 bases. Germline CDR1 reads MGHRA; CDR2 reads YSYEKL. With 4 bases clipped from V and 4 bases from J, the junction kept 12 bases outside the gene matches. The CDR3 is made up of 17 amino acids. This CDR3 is CASSRGPGGAGNQPQHF. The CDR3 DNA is TGCGCCAGCAGCCGCGGGCCAGGGGGCGCGGGGAATCAGCCCCAGCATTTT.

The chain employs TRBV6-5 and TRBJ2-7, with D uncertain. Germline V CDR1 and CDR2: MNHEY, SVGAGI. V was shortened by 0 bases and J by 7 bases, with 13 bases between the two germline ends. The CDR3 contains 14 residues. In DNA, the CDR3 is TGTGCCAGCAGTTACTCGCGGCCGCACCGTGAGCAGTACTTC. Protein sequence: CASSYSRPHREQYF.

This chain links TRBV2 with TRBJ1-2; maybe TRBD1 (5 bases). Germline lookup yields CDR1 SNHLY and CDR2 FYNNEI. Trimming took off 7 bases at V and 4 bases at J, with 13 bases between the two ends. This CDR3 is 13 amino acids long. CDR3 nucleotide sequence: TGTGCCAGCACCGGAGGGACCTCCTATGGCTACACCTTC. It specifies CASTGGTSYGYTF.

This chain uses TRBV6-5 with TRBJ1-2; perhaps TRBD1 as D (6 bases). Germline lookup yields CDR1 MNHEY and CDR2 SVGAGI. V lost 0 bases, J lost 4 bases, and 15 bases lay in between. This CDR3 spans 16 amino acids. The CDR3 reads CASSYSVGGGPYGYTF. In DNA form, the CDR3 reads TGTGCCAGCAGTTACTCCGTCGGGGGGGGGCCCTATGGCTACACCTTC.

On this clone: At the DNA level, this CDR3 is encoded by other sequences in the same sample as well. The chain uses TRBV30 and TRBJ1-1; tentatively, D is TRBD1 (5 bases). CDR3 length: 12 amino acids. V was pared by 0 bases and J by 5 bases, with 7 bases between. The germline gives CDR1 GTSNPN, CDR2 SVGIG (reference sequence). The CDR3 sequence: CAWSVRGTEAFF. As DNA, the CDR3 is TGTGCCTGGAGTGTACGGGGGACTGAAGCTTTCTTT.

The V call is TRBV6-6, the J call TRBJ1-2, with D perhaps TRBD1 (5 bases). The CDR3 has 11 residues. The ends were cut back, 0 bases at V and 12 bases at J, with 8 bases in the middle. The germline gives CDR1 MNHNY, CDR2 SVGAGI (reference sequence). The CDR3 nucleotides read TGTGCCAGCAGTTACTCAGGCAGGGACACCTTC. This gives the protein CASSYSGRDTF.

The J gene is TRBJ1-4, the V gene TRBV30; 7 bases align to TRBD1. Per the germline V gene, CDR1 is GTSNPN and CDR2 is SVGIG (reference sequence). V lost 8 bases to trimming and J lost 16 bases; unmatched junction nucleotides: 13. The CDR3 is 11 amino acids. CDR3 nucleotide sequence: TGTGCCGGCAGGGGGGCAGGGTCGCAGTTTTTT. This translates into CAGRGAGSQFF.

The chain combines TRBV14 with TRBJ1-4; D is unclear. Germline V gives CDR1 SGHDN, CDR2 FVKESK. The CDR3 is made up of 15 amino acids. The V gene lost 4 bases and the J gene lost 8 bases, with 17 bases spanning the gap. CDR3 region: CASSPRLRGAEKLFF. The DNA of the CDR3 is TGTGCCAGCAGCCCACGACTTCGGGGAGCGGAAAAACTGTTTTTT.

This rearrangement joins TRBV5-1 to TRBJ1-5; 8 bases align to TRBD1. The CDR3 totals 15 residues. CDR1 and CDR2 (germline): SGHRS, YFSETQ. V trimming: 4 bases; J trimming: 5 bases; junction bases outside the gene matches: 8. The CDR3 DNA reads TGCGCCAGCAGCCTCGGACAGGGCGGAGATCAGCCCCAGCATTTT. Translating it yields CASSLGQGGDQPQHF.

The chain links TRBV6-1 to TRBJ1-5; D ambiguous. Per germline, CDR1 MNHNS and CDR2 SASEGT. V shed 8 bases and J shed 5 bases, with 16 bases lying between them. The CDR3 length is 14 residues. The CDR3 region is CASEEIGGYQPQHF. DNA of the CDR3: TGTGCCAGCGAAGAGATTGGAGGTTATCAGCCCCAGCATTTT.

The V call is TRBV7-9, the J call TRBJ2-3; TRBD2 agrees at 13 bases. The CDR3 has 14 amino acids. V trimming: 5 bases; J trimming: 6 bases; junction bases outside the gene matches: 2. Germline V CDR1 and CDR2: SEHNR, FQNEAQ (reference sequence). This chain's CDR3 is CASSPLAGGDTQYF. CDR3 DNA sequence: TGTGCCAGCAGCCCACTAGCGGGGGGGGATACGCAGTATTTT.